The 31 T cell receptor beta chains presented below share a single source sample, sequenced in a study of blood T cells in healthy people across ages. For the second PCR, which ran for roughly 6 to 12 cycles, a sample-barcoded 5' primer and a J-beta primer mix were used. One entry per CDR3 protein, called by TCRdb with MiXCR from the 5' RACE reads. The table includes roughly 1,800,000 distinct CDR3 sequences, around 48% detected once. The specimen sequenced was blood. These receptors were obtained from a woman aged 40 to 50 in good health.

This clonotype has a handful of counts. This chain links TRBV6-5 with TRBJ1-4; possible D gene TRBD1, 5 bases. V lost 2 bases and J 8 bases, leaving 12 bases between the germline ends. CDR1 is MNHEY, CDR2 SVGAGI, per germline. The CDR3 has 14 residues. CDR3 nucleotide sequence: TGTGCCAGCAGTTACGGGGCGGCGCGGGAAAAACTGTTTTTT. Amino acids: CASSYGAAREKLFF.

This clonotype was counted between two and nine times. The V call is TRBV5-1, the J call TRBJ2-3, with 7 bases aligning to TRBD2. The CDR3 covers 17 residues. V lost 0 bases and J lost 2; bases outside the gene matches: 9. Germline V CDR1 and CDR2: SGHRS, YFSETQ. DNA of the CDR3: TGCGCCAGCAGCTTGGCCATGCCTAGCGGATCCACAGATACGCAGTATTTT. Its protein product is CASSLAMPSGSTDTQYF.

This clonotype showed up just once. This chain uses TRBV5-1 with TRBJ2-1, with D unclear. CDR3 length: 15 amino acids. The germline V and J ends were trimmed by 4 bases and 7 bases, with 18 bases remaining between them. The germline CDR1 and CDR2 sequences are SGHRS and YFSETQ. DNA of the CDR3: TGCGCCAGCAGCCCCATTGGCCTTGAACAAAATGAGCAGTTCTTC. Translation gives CASSPIGLEQNEQFF.

The gene calls are TRBV9 and TRBJ1-4; the D is unclear. The CDR3 runs to 16 residues. Germline assignment: CDR1 SGDLS and CDR2 YYNGEE. V lost 0 bases and J 3 bases, leaving 12 bases between the germline ends. The chain's CDR3 is CASSVGTRGANEKLFF. DNA for the CDR3: TGTGCCAGCAGCGTAGGCACCCGCGGGGCTAATGAAAAACTGTTTTTT. Complete variable domain (other parts from reference TRBV9 and TRBJ1-4): DSGVTQTPKHLITATGQRVTLRCSPRSGDLSVYWYQQSLDQGLQFLIQYYNGEERAKGNILERFSAQQFPDLHSELNLSSLELGDSALYFCASSVGTRGANEKLFFGSGTQLSVL.

The chain employs TRBV27 and TRBJ2-7; D remains ambiguous. CDR3 length: 14 residues. The germline V gene has CDR1 MNHEY and CDR2 SMNVEV (reference sequence). The V gene lost 5 bases and the J gene lost 8 bases, with 19 bases spanning the gap. The CDR3 region has the DNA TGTGCCAGCAGTCCAGATTCCGGAGTCGACAAGCAGTACTTC. Its translation is CASSPDSGVDKQYF.

To note about this clonotype: A much larger clone lies one base from this, so it may be a read error. This chain uses TRBV6-2 or TRBV6-3 with TRBJ2-3; 7 bases align to TRBD2. CDR1 is MNHEY and CDR2 is SVGEGT in the germline V gene. The CDR3 is 14 residues long. The CDR3 is CASSYSTSTDMQYF. The CDR3 nucleotides are TGTGCCAGCAGTTACTCGACTAGCACAGATATGCAGTATTTT.

The rearrangement joins TRBV11-2 to TRBJ2-5; D is undetermined. Trimming removed 1 base at V and 1 base at J, with 13 bases between. Germline V gene lookup returns CDR1 SGHAT and CDR2 FQNNGV. The CDR3 runs to 16 residues. The CDR3: CASSLVLTNGQETQYF. CDR3 coding DNA: TGTGCCAGCAGCTTAGTCTTAACGAATGGCCAAGAGACCCAGTACTTC.

This chain links TRBV6-2 or TRBV6-3 with TRBJ2-5, with D uncertain. With 8 bases removed from V and 5 bases from J, the gap between germline ends came to 9 bases. The CDR3 loop spans 11 amino acids. CDR1 and CDR2 (germline): MNHEY, SVGEGT. CDR3 protein: CASRYGETQYF. DNA for the CDR3: TGTGCCAGCCGCTACGGGGAGACCCAGTACTTC.

This clonotype showed up just once. CDR3 DNA: TGCGCCAGCAGCCAAGTTGGCTCTCGGCCCCTCCACTTT. It specifies CASSQVGSRPLHF. The V and J genes are TRBV4-3 and TRBJ1-6; D not resolved. Germline V gene lookup returns CDR1 LGHNA and CDR2 YSLEER. V was clipped by 1 base and J by 13 bases, with 11 bases between them. CDR3 size: 13 residues.

The J gene is TRBJ2-7, the V gene TRBV25-1, with TRBD1 matching 10 bases. The CDR3 has 16 residues. Per germline, CDR1 MGHDK and CDR2 SYGVNS. V lost 4 bases and J lost 0; bases outside the gene matches: 6. The CDR3 here is CASSGGQGTGSYEQYF. CDR3 DNA: TGTGCCAGCAGTGGGGGACAGGGGACTGGCTCCTACGAGCAGTACTTC.

The chain joins TRBV6-2 or TRBV6-3 to TRBJ2-5; D may be TRBD1 (5 bases). This CDR3 spans 16 amino acids. Germline V gene lookup returns CDR1 MNHEY and CDR2 SVGEGT. V gave up 4 bases and J gave up 1 base, with 16 bases separating them. CDR3 nucleotides: TGTGCCAGCAGTTTAAACACAGGTACCCTCCAAGAGACCCAGTACTTC. Translating gives CASSLNTGTLQETQYF.

This clonotype was picked up many times. The V gene is TRBV24-1, the J gene TRBJ2-7; no definite D call. The length of the CDR3 is 14 residues. V dropped 5 bases and J dropped 0 bases, with 10 bases sitting between them. The germline V gene encodes CDR1 KGHDR and CDR2 SFDVKD. The CDR3 here is CATSVAVRSYEQYF. Written as DNA, the CDR3 is TGTGCCACCAGTGTGGCAGTGCGCTCCTACGAGCAGTACTTC.

The rearrangement links TRBV20-1 to TRBJ2-1; 11 bases match TRBD2. The trim removed 0 bases at V and 4 bases at J, leaving 5 bases unmatched. CDR3 size: 16 residues. CDR1 DFQATT and CDR2 SNEGSKA come from the germline V gene (reference sequence). Written as DNA, the CDR3 is TGCAGTGCTAGAGATCATGGGACTAGCGGTTACAATGAGCAGTTCTTC. It specifies CSARDHGTSGYNEQFF.

The chain joins TRBV5-6 to TRBJ1-2; 7 nucleotides match TRBD1. There are 14 residues in the CDR3. Germline V CDR1 and CDR2: SGHDT, YYEEEE. The junction had 7 bases not matched to a gene; V was cut back by 5 bases and J by 3 bases. As DNA, the CDR3 is TGTGCCAGCAGATTGACAGGGATGGACTATGGCTACACCTTC. It specifies CASRLTGMDYGYTF.

The CDR3 here is CSATGTANEKLFF. CDR3 bases: TGCAGTGCTACCGGGACAGCTAATGAAAAACTGTTTTTT. The V gene is TRBV20-1, the J gene TRBJ1-4; 7 bases line up with TRBD1. Germline V gene lookup returns CDR1 DFQATT and CDR2 SNEGSKA (reference sequence). The ends lost 4 bases at V and 3 bases at J; junction bases unmatched: 2. This CDR3 has 13 residues.

V and J are TRBV18 and TRBJ2-4; 8 bases are a match to TRBD1. CDR1 and CDR2 from the germline V gene are KGHSH and LQKENI. Trimming at V came to 2 bases and at J to 9 bases, leaving 12 bases not matched to a gene. The CDR3 runs to 16 residues. The CDR3 sequence: CASSPTTSQTGVIQYF. CDR3 nucleotides: TGTGCCAGCTCACCAACAACCTCCCAGACAGGGGTCATTCAGTACTTC. Based on the CDR3 plus reference TRBV18 and TRBJ2-4, the full variable domain is NAGVMQNPRHLVRRRGQEARLRCSPMKGHSHVYWYRQLPEEGLKFMVYLQKENIIDESGMPKERFSAEFPKEGPSILRIQQVVRGDSAAYFCASSPTTSQTGVIQYFGAGTRLSVL.

The chain is built from TRBV27 and TRBJ1-2; TRBD1 is a possible D gene (5 bases). Germline V lookup: CDR1 MNHEY, CDR2 SMNVEV (reference sequence). The ends were cut back, 3 bases at V and 6 bases at J, with 14 bases in the middle. The CDR3 spans 14 residues. CDR3 sequence (DNA): TGTGCCAGCAGTTTGGGGAGGGACCACGATGGCTACACCTTC. The encoded protein is CASSLGRDHDGYTF.

V usage is TRBV27 and J usage is TRBJ2-3; 7 bases agree with TRBD1. The CDR3 extends over 20 amino acids. Trimming took 1 base from V and 4 from J; bases not matched to a gene: 20. Germline assignment: CDR1 MNHEY and CDR2 SMNVEV (reference sequence). In DNA, the CDR3 is TGTGCCAGCAGTTTATGTCCCCCCTCCCCACAGGGGTGGTGTGCAGATACGCAGTATTTT. Protein product: CASSLCPPSPQGWCADTQYF.

The chain employs TRBV20-1 and TRBJ2-7; D unclear. Germline V lookup: CDR1 DFQATT, CDR2 SNEGSKA (reference sequence). V shed 1 base and J shed 3 bases, with 22 bases lying between them. CDR3 length: 17 residues. For the CDR3, the DNA is TGCAGTGCTAGAGTATCGGGCTTGTTGAGCAGCGTCTACGAGCAGTACTTC. It specifies CSARVSGLLSSVYEQYF.

This clonotype was found once. The chain carries TRBV6-1 and TRBJ1-5; D not resolved. The V gene's germline CDR1 is MNHNS and CDR2 SASEGT. V lost 0 bases and J lost 3, with 9 bases in between. This CDR3 spans 15 amino acids. The CDR3: CASSEATMNNQPQHF. The DNA of the CDR3 is TGTGCCAGCAGTGAAGCGACGATGAACAATCAGCCCCAGCATTTT.

This clonotype was seen a few times. The chain is built from TRBV15 and TRBJ2-7; D is possibly TRBD1 (5 bases). V gave up 7 bases and J gave up 3 bases, with 19 bases separating them. Germline CDR1 LNHNV, CDR2 YYDKDF (reference sequence). The CDR3 extends over 15 amino acids. CDR3 nucleotides: TGTGCCACCACCCCCTCCCGGGCAGGGTTCTACGAGCAGTACTTC. Translating gives CATTPSRAGFYEQYF.

The CDR3 coding sequence is TGTGCCAGCAGCCTTCAGGGGGCGCCAGGACGAGAGACCCAGTACTTC. It specifies CASSLQGAPGRETQYF. The rearrangement links TRBV5-6 to TRBJ2-5; 8 nucleotides line up with TRBD1. The CDR3 contains 16 residues. With 4 bases clipped from V and 4 bases from J, the junction kept 12 bases outside the gene matches. Germline lookup yields CDR1 SGHDT and CDR2 YYEEEE.

The chain uses TRBV21-1 and TRBJ2-7; TRBD2 is the table's D call, not checked against the DNA. TRBV21-1 is a recognized pseudogene. The CDR3 has 16 amino acids. In nucleotides, the CDR3 is TGTGCCAGCAGCAAAGTGGCTAGCGGGCCTTCCTACGAGCAGTACTTC. Encoded protein: CASSKVASGPSYEQYF.

The chain joins TRBV11-2 to TRBJ2-3; D may match TRBD1 or TRBD2 (5 bases each). There are 17 residues in the CDR3. Looked up from germline, CDR1 is SGHAT and CDR2 is FQNNGV. Trimming stripped 5 bases from V and 2 bases from J, with 20 bases between. The CDR3 here is CASSIPARDQTTDTQYF. The CDR3 DNA reads as TGTGCCAGCAGCATTCCCGCCCGGGACCAAACCACAGATACGCAGTATTTT.

The chain employs TRBV11-2 and TRBJ2-5; 8 bases fit TRBD1. The V and J ends lost 5 bases and 5 bases, in that order; junction bases with no gene match: 10. The CDR3 runs 15 residues. Germline CDR1 reads SGHAT; CDR2 reads FQNNGV. This CDR3 is CASSPRQGYLETQYF. The CDR3 DNA follows: TGTGCCAGCAGCCCCAGACAGGGGTATTTGGAGACCCAGTACTTC.

In this sample, this clonotype turned up a few times. The chain recombines TRBV3-1 with TRBJ2-1, with D perhaps TRBD1 (6 bases). V was clipped by 0 bases and J by 5 bases, with 11 bases between them. This CDR3 region has 15 residues. Germline values: CDR1 LGHDT, CDR2 YNNKEL (reference sequence). CDR3 bases: TGTGCCAGCAGCCAAGAGGCAGGGGAACACAATGAGCAGTTCTTC. Translating gives CASSQEAGEHNEQFF.

The V and J genes are TRBV27 and TRBJ1-1; TRBD1 matches 10 bases. This CDR3 spans 16 amino acids. From germline, CDR1 is MNHEY and CDR2 SMNVEV (reference sequence). The J segment lost 4 bases and the V segment lost 1 base, leaving 6 bases of the junction unmatched. The CDR3 bases are TGTGCCAGCAGTTTATTGACAGGGGGCCTGGGCACTGAAGCTTTCTTT. This gives the protein CASSLLTGGLGTEAFF.

V is TRBV7-2 and J is TRBJ2-4; D gene ambiguous. Near its end, the DNA agrees better with TRBJ2-7, so the J call may be wrong. Germline V lookup: CDR1 SGHTA, CDR2 FQGNSA. CDR3 size: 15 residues. For the CDR3, the DNA is TGTGCCAGCGGACGCCTCCTCTGGCAAGGAAGCGAGCAGTACTTC. It encodes CASGRLLWQGSEQYF.

The gene calls are TRBV29-1 and TRBJ1-1, with D perhaps TRBD1 (5 bases). V was cut by 7 bases and J by 5 bases, with 14 bases left in between. Germline V gene sequence: CDR1 SQVTM, CDR2 ANQGSEA. The CDR3 runs 12 residues. DNA for the CDR3: TGCAGCGAGGGCCTCTGGGGGACTGAAGCTTTCTTT. Translated: CSEGLWGTEAFF.

The rearrangement links TRBV5-1 to TRBJ2-3; TRBD2 aligns across 10 bases. Germline V lookup: CDR1 SGHRS, CDR2 YFSETQ. V trimming: 2 bases; J trimming: 3 bases; junction bases outside the gene matches: 6. CDR3 size: 16 residues. The CDR3 coding sequence is TGCGCCAGCAGCTTTACTAGCGGGGCCACAACAGATACGCAGTATTTT. Protein product: CASSFTSGATTDTQYF.

This sequence joins TRBV6-5 and TRBJ1-4; TRBD1 is a possible D gene (5 bases). V was shortened by 6 bases and J by 7 bases, with 15 bases between the two germline ends. This CDR3 is 14 amino acids long. CDR1 is MNHEY and CDR2 is SVGAGI in the germline V gene. CDR3 in DNA: TGTGCCAGCAGCCGGGGTGGGGACCGTGAAAAACTGTTTTTT. Amino acids: CASSRGGDREKLFF.